The following is a TCR beta chain sequence with its context. Its antigen is unidentified. The CDR3 totals 15 residues. CDR1 is SGHTA and CDR2 is FQGNSA in the germline V gene. V was pared by 4 bases and J by 4 bases, with 13 bases between. Enrolled hyperthyroidism patients had a new diagnosis, a duration under 2 months, and an age of 18 to 65. Among the exclusions were patients with other autoimmune diseases, uncontrolled infections, pregnancy or lactation. As the template, RNA transcripts were used to amplify TCR beta CDR3 regions. The first round was an RT-PCR with HTBI primers, and the second round was a multiplex PCR. TCRdb re-analysed the multiplex PCR reads in MiXCR, keeping a single row per CDR3 protein. This sample yields around 1.1 million distinct CDR3 sequences, of which roughly 35% are seen a single time; approximately 12% belongs to the top ten. These data belong to a study of Graves' ophthalmopathy and Graves' hyperthyroidism.

Study-wide results and caveats: Ophthalmopathy versus stable hyperthyroidism: 13-signature model gave less than 90% sensitivity, roughly 81% specificity.

The sequenced sample was peripheral blood or thyroid tissue (not recorded which). The chain combines TRBV7-2 with TRBJ2-2; perhaps TRBD1 as D (6 bases). The TCR was taken from an adult man with Graves' hyperthyroidism. Here the CDR3 DNA reads TGTGCCAGCAGCTCTCGGACAGTGCCCACCGGGGAGCTGTTTTTT. Translated: CASSSRTVPTGELFF.